The 4 T cell receptor beta chains listed next were all sequenced from one sample in a study of blood T cell repertoires in COVID-19. Here immunoSEQ multiplex PCR was the method, and the copy in TCRdb shows in-frame clones only, minus some. The sample carries about 370,000 clones, 75% to 90% recorded once. The sequenced sample was PBMCs or T cells enriched from blood (not recorded which). Source of these receptors: a man aged 18 to 29 who had recovered from COVID-19.

The V and J genes are TRBV11-2 and TRBJ2-7; no clear D. The CDR3 is made up of 11 amino acids. Germline loops: CDR1 SGHAT, CDR2 FQNNGV. Trimming pared 1 base from V and 6 bases from J, leaving 4 bases between. The CDR3 sequence: CASSLAGEQYF. DNA of the CDR3: TGTGCCAGCAGCTTAGCGGGCGAGCAGTACTTC.

V is TRBV4-2 and J is TRBJ1-2; tentatively, D is TRBD1 (5 bases). Germline CDR1 is LGHNA and CDR2 is YNFKEQ. This CDR3 spans 11 amino acids. The V end lost 1 base, the J end lost 8 bases, and 5 bases lay between the germline ends. The CDR3 coding sequence is TGTGCCAGCAGCCAAGGGACAGGCTACACCTTC. Protein product: CASSQGTGYTF.

This chain joins TRBV4-1 and TRBJ2-1; 7 bases map to TRBD1. The CDR3 has 18 amino acids. The germline V gene has CDR1 MGHRA and CDR2 YSYEKL. Trimming at V came to 2 bases and at J to 7 bases, leaving 17 bases not matched to a gene. The CDR3 protein is CASSQPGRGRGTRNEQFF. For the CDR3, the DNA is TGCGCCAGCAGCCAACCAGGTCGGGGCAGGGGGACGCGTAATGAGCAGTTCTTC.

This rearrangement joins TRBV9 to TRBJ2-3, with a weak D call TRBD1 (6 bases). The V and J ends lost 7 bases and 2 bases respectively, with 11 bases between them. The germline V gene has CDR1 SGDLS and CDR2 YYNGEE. The CDR3 has 13 amino acids. The CDR3 is CASGTKHTDTQYF. The CDR3 coding sequence is TGTGCCAGCGGGACAAAACACACAGATACGCAGTATTTT.